This T cell receptor (beta chain) was captured in a study of CD8 T cells in Susac syndrome. With random hexamers, 0.5 to 1 ug RNA was reverse transcribed. TCRdb re-analysed the immunoSEQ multiplex PCR reads in MiXCR, keeping a single row per CDR3 protein. The sample carries about 400,000 distinct CDR3 sequences, 85% recorded once. The junction had 2 bases not matched to a gene; V was cut back by 1 base and J by 3 bases. Germline V gene lookup returns CDR1 LGHNT and CDR2 FRNRAP. CDR3 length: 15 amino acids. This chain uses TRBV12-5 with TRBJ2-2, with TRBD1 matching 7 bases. Specimen: CD8+ T cells from PBMCs. This receptor was taken from a human donor with multiple sclerosis. The chain's CDR3 is CASGLDTGDTGELFF. The CDR3 nucleotides read TGTGCTAGTGGTTTGGATACAGGGGACACCGGGGAGCTGTTTTTT.